This T cell receptor (beta chain) was documented in a study of early T cells in non-severe SARS-CoV-2 infection (dated by TCRdb to about 2021). Regarding the research as a whole: Bulk RNA from unsorted whole blood was used for TCR sequencing, so alpha and beta chains could not be paired.

Libraries were prepared through 5' RACE. Instrument used: NextSeq 500. In the TCR library protocol, unique molecular identifiers were attached to individual cDNA molecules to correct for PCR bias and sequencing error. TCR alpha and beta chains were both sequenced, and the abundances of alpha and beta sequences in each sample were closely correlated with each other. On the authors' methods: Decombinator V4 was used to annotate the V gene, J gene and CDR3 of the TCR sequences. Expanded TCRs were defined as changing significantly between any two time points under a Poisson model with p below 0.0001. TCR abundances were normalised to the total number of TCRs sequenced per sample and expressed as counts per million. TRAV1-2 paired with TRAJ12, TRAJ20 or TRAJ33 defined MAIT TCRs, while TRAV10 paired with TRAJ18 defined iNKT TCRs. VDJdb, accessed on 1 November 2021, was searched for TCRs annotated for CMV, EBV and SARS-CoV-2, and TCRs annotated for more than one antigen were excluded. The raw public reads went through TCRdb reprocessing: fastp at Q25, MiXCR clone calling, in-frame beta chains kept. One record per CDR3 amino acid sequence lists the most common genes and DNA. TCRdb, not the original authors, processed these V and J calls. This sample is represented by about 67,000 distinct CDR3 sequences; approximately 10% of them were singletons. Around 4% of the sample comes from the top ten.

V lost 3 bases and J lost 7 bases; the stretch between them is 12 bases long. Including the terminal cysteine and phenylalanine, the CDR3 comprises 12 residues. Here the CDR3 DNA is all that survives: 36 bases in frame from base 1. Looking up the germline V gene (reference sequence) yields CDR1 DFQATT and CDR2 SNEGSKA. This clonotype came up many times. Its cognate antigen has yet to be identified. Base qualities were left out, and no much larger clone turns up one base away. Findings and caveats that apply to the study as a whole: VDJdb matching was skewed toward anti-spike CD8 responses and likely underestimated virus-specific expansions by missing private and CD4 specificities.

A case-control design nested within a healthcare worker cohort in London, UK, was used, with weekly nasopharyngeal swab PCR tests and blood sampling performed. Healthcare workers were enrolled in the week of the UK lockdown, from 23 to 31 March 2020, and were followed every week for up to roughly 16 weeks. Sequencing used whole blood. The sequence came from an adult who was a healthcare worker with PCR-confirmed SARS-CoV-2 infection or an uninfected control (not recorded which). This receptor chain uses TRBV20-1 and TRBJ2-5; the D region possibly corresponds to TRBD2 (6 bases align). The DNA sequence is TGCAGTGCTAGGGAGGGCGCGGGGACCCAGTACTTC. This codes for CSAREGAGTQYF.